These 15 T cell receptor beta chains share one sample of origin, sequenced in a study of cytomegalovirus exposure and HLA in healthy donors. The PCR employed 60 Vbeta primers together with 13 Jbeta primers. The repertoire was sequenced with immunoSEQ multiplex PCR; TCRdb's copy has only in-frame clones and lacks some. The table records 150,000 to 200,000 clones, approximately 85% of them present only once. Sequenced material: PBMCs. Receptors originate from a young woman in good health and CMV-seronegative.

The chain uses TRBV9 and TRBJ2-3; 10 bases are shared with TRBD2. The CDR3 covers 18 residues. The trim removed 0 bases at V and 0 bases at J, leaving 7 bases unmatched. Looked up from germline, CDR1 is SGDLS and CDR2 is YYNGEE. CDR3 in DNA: TGTGCCAGCAGCGTAGAGGGACTAGCGCACACTAGCACAGATACGCAGTATTTT. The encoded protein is CASSVEGLAHTSTDTQYF.

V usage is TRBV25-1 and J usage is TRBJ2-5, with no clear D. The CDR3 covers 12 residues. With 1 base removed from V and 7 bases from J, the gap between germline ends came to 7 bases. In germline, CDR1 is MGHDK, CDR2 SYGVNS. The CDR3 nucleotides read TGTGCCAGCAGTGAATCCTCCAGGACCCAGTACTTC. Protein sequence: CASSESSRTQYF.

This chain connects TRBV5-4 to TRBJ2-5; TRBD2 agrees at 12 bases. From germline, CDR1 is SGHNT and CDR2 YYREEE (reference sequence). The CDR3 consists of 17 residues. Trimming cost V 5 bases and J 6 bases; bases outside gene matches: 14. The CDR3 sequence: CASSPQPTSGSKKTQYF. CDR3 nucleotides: TGTGCCAGCAGTCCACAACCGACTAGCGGGAGTAAAAAGACCCAGTACTTC.

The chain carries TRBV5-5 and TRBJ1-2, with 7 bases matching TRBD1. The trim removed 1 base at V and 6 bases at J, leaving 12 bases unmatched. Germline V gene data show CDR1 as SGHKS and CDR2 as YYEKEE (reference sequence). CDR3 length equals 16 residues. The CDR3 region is CASSLFSPGGLNGYTF. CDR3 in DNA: TGTGCCAGCAGCTTGTTTTCGCCAGGGGGGTTAAATGGCTACACCTTC.

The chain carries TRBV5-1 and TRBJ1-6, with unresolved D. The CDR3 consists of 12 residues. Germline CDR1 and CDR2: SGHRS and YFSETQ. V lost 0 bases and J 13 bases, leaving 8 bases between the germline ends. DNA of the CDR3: TGCGCCAGCAGCTTGGATCAGAATCCCCTCCACTTT. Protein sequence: CASSLDQNPLHF.

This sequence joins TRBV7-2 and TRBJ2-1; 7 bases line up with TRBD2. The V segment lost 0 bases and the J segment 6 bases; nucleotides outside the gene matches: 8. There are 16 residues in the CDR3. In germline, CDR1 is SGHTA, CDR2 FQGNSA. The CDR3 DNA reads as TGTGCCAGCAGCTTAGCGCTGGCTAGCGGTTCCAATGAGCAGTTCTTC. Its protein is CASSLALASGSNEQFF.

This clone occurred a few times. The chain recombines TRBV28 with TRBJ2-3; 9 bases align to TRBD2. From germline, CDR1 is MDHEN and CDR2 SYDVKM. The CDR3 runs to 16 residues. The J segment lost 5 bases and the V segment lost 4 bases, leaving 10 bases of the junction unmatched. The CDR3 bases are TGTGCCAGCAGTTATGGGGGTAGCGGGAGTCAAGATACGCAGTATTTT. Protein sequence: CASSYGGSGSQDTQYF.

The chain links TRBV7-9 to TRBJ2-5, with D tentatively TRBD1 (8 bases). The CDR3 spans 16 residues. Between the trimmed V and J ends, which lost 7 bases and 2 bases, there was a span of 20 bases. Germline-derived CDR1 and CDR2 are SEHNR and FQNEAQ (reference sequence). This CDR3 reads CASTLGGGTGQETQYF. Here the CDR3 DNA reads TGTGCCAGCACCCTAGGGGGGGGGACAGGACAAGAGACCCAGTACTTC.

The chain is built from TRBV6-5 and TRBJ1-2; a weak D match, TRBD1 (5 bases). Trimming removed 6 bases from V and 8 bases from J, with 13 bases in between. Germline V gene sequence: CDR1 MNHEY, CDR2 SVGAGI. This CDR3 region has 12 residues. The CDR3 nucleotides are TGTGCCAGCAGCTCCTTCGACAGCGGCTACACCTTC. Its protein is CASSSFDSGYTF.

The CDR3 loop reads CAKGTGGNQPQHF. The CDR3 DNA sequence: TGTGCCAAAGGGACAGGGGGCAATCAGCCCCAGCATTTT. V and J are TRBV2 and TRBJ1-5, with 10 positions matching TRBD1. Germline V gene sequence: CDR1 SNHLY, CDR2 FYNNEI. The V gene end was trimmed by 10 bases and the J gene end by 2 bases; junction bases not matched to a gene: 2. The CDR3 length is 13 residues.

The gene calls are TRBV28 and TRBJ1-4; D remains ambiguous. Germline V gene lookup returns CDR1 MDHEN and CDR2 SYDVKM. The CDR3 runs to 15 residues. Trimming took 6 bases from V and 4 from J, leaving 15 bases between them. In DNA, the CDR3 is TGTGCCAGCAGACCCCGGACTACGGGTAATGAAAAACTGTTTTTT. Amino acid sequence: CASRPRTTGNEKLFF.

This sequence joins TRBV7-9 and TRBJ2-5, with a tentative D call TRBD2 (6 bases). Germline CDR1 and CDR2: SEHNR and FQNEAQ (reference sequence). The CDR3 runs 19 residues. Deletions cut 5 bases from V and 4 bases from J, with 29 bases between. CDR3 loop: CASSQMYRAGTQARETQYF. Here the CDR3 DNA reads TGTGCCAGCAGCCAGATGTATAGGGCGGGAACCCAAGCTAGAGAGACCCAGTACTTC.

The CDR3 here is CASKPYTDTQYF. CDR3 in DNA: TGTGCCAGCAAACCCTACACAGATACGCAGTATTTT. The J gene is TRBJ2-3, the V gene TRBV28; D is unclear. The V gene lost 7 bases and the J gene lost 2 bases, with 7 bases spanning the gap. The CDR3 has 12 amino acids. Germline CDR1 and CDR2: MDHEN and SYDVKM.

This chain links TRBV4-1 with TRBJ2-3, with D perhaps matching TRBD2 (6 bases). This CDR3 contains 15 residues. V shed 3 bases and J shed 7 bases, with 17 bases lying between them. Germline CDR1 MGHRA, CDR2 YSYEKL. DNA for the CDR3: TGCGCCAGCAGCCAGGGCGGGGTCGGGAAATATACGCAGTATTTT. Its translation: CASSQGGVGKYTQYF.

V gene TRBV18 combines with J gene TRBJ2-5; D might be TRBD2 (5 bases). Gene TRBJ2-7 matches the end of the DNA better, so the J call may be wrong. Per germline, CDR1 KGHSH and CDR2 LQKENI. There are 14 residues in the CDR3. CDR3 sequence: CASSPRRSSYEQYF. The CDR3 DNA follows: TGTGCCAGCTCACCGCGGAGGAGCTCCTACGAGCAGTACTTC.